This T cell receptor (beta chain) was recovered during a study of PD-1 blockade in classical Hodgkin lymphoma. The CDR3 extends over 12 amino acids. Trimming shortened V by 6 bases and J by 3 bases, and 9 bases separated the two germline ends. Looked up from germline, CDR1 is SGDLS and CDR2 is YYNGEE. Assay: immunoSEQ multiplex PCR; the TCRdb copy retains only in-frame clones and omits some. This table holds 90,000 to 100,000 clones, roughly 92% found once. Every single patient, without exception, relapsed after autologous stem cell transplantation, and brentuximab vedotin exposure varied. The receptor comes from a human donor with classical Hodgkin lymphoma. This chain uses TRBV9 with TRBJ2-5, with D possibly called TRBD1 or TRBD2 (5 bases each). This specimen consisted of peripheral blood mononuclear cells (PBMCs), obtained at baseline. CDR3 region: CASKRGEETQYF. For the CDR3, the DNA is TGTGCCAGCAAGAGGGGAGAAGAGACCCAGTACTTC. The whole variable domain, filled in from reference TRBV9 and TRBJ2-5, reads DSGVTQTPKHLITATGQRVTLRCSPRSGDLSVYWYQQSLDQGLQFLIQYYNGEERAKGNILERFSAQQFPDLHSELNLSSLELGDSALYFCASKRGEETQYFGPGTRLLVL.